The 23 T cell receptor beta chains below come from one sample, sequenced in a study of cytomegalovirus exposure and HLA in healthy donors. Primers: 60 Vbeta forward and 13 Jbeta reverse. This table comes from immunoSEQ multiplex PCR, and its TCRdb copy is limited to in-frame clones, with some not included. Altogether about 270,000 clones are present, under 80% being singletons, with the ten largest covering around 2.3%. The sample was PBMCs. The receptors were sampled from a female donor in good health and CMV-seronegative.

The V gene is TRBV19, the J gene TRBJ2-5; D perhaps matches TRBD2 (6 bases). Germline CDR1 reads LNHDA; CDR2 reads SQIVND (reference sequence). CDR3 length: 13 residues. V lost 0 bases to trimming and J lost 5 bases, with 7 bases between them. CDR3 sequence: CASSIDGGETQYF. As DNA, the CDR3 is TGTGCCAGTAGTATAGATGGGGGGGAGACCCAGTACTTC. The full variable domain, in which reference TRBV19 and TRBJ2-5 provide the parts outside the CDR3, is DGGITQSPKYLFRKEGQNVTLSCEQNLNHDAMYWYRQDPGQGLRLIYYSQIVNDFQKGDIAEGYSVSREKKESFPLTVTSAQKNPTAFYLCASSIDGGETQYFGPGTRLLVL.

The chain links TRBV7-9 to TRBJ1-4; D unclear. Trimming took 5 bases from V and 8 from J, leaving 9 bases between them. CDR3 size: 12 residues. CDR1 is SEHNR, CDR2 FQNEAQ, per germline (reference sequence). CDR3 loop: CASSVTVEKLFF. In DNA, the CDR3 is TGTGCCAGCAGCGTTACAGTCGAAAAACTGTTTTTT.

This clone was detected only once. V gene TRBV6-5 combines with J gene TRBJ1-5; 7 positions match TRBD1. The germline V gene has CDR1 MNHEY and CDR2 SVGAGI. The CDR3 totals 15 residues. V lost 6 bases, J lost 2 bases, and 7 bases stayed unmatched. The CDR3 bases are TGTGCCAGCAGACCCAGGGGGACGGGCAATCAGCCCCAGCATTTT. Translation gives CASRPRGTGNQPQHF.

CDR3 region: CASSLYSGLAGYEQYF. CDR3 bases: TGTGCCAGCAGTTTATATAGCGGACTAGCGGGCTACGAGCAGTACTTC. The V and J genes are TRBV28 and TRBJ2-7; 11 bases map to TRBD2. This CDR3 comprises 16 residues. Germline V gene sequence: CDR1 MDHEN, CDR2 SYDVKM. J was trimmed by 3 bases and V by 1 base; bases with no gene match: 5.

With regard to this clone: This CDR3 is also generated by other DNA sequences in the sample. J is TRBJ2-1 and V is TRBV6-1; maybe TRBD1 (6 bases). V was trimmed by 2 bases and J by 7 bases, leaving 6 bases between them. The CDR3 is 12 amino acids. Germline-derived CDR1 and CDR2 are MNHNS and SASEGT. The CDR3 sequence: CASSEQGNEQFF. DNA for the CDR3: TGTGCCAGCAGTGAACAGGGGAATGAGCAGTTCTTC.

The chain recombines TRBV5-8 with TRBJ1-2, with D possibly being TRBD1 (6 bases). Trimming cost V 1 base and J 8 bases, with 9 bases left between them. Germline CDR1 reads SGHTS; CDR2 reads YDEGEE. CDR3 length: 12 residues. CDR3 sequence (DNA): TGTGCCAGCAGCTTGCAGGGGAGAGGCTACACCTTC. Translating it yields CASSLQGRGYTF.

This clone was observed a few times. The chain recombines TRBV19 with TRBJ2-7; D perhaps matches TRBD2 (6 bases). V was pared by 5 bases and J by 5 bases, with 16 bases between. The CDR3 extends over 14 amino acids. Germline V gene sequence: CDR1 LNHDA, CDR2 SQIVND (reference sequence). For the CDR3, the DNA is TGTGCCAGTAGTGTCCGGGAGAGGGCCCACGAGCAGTACTTC. It yields the protein CASSVRERAHEQYF.

This clone showed up just a few times. The rearrangement joins TRBV11-2 to TRBJ2-2, with TRBD2 matching 7 bases. The CDR3 is made up of 18 amino acids. Germline CDR1 SGHAT, CDR2 FQNNGV. V shed 5 bases, J shed 4 bases, and the junction held 16 bases outside the gene matches. The CDR3: CASSPLMVYREVTGELFF. CDR3 bases: TGTGCCAGCAGCCCATTAATGGTGTACCGGGAGGTCACCGGGGAGCTGTTTTTT.

The gene calls are TRBV5-4 and TRBJ2-5; 14 nucleotides align to TRBD2. The CDR3 is made up of 16 amino acids. After removal of 5 bases from V and 4 bases from J, the junction contained 7 bases not matched to a gene. The germline gives CDR1 SGHNT, CDR2 YYREEE (reference sequence). The CDR3 DNA follows: TGTGCCAGCAGTAAGGGACTAGCGGGAGTCGGAGAGACCCAGTACTTC. This encodes CASSKGLAGVGETQYF.

This clone was seen only once. The chain uses TRBV9 and TRBJ2-5; 8 bases match TRBD2. Trimming took 2 bases from V and 0 from J; bases not matched to a gene: 3. The germline V gene encodes CDR1 SGDLS and CDR2 YYNGEE. The CDR3 has 15 amino acids. CDR3 coding DNA: TGTGCCAGCAGCGTCTTAGCGGGAAACCAAGAGACCCAGTACTTC. The encoded protein is CASSVLAGNQETQYF.

The CDR3 DNA follows: TGCGCCAGCAGCCAAGACAGGACTAGCGGGTTCTACGAGCAGTACTTC. Translation gives CASSQDRTSGFYEQYF. This chain connects TRBV4-1 to TRBJ2-7, with 11 bases that match TRBD2. CDR1 is MGHRA and CDR2 is YSYEKL in the germline V gene. CDR3 length equals 16 residues. Losses at the gene ends were 0 bases for V and 3 bases for J; bases not matched to a gene: 4.

This clone was counted a single time. DNA for the CDR3: TGTGCTAGTGGTTGGGAGACAGGGTACATGAACACTGAAGCTTTCTTT. This sequence encodes CASGWETGYMNTEAFF. This chain links TRBV12-5 with TRBJ1-1; 7 positions agree with TRBD1. V lost 4 bases to trimming and J lost 0 bases; unmatched junction nucleotides: 8. The CDR3 loop spans 16 amino acids. Germline V gene sequence: CDR1 LGHNT, CDR2 FRNRAP.

This clone turned up a few times. V and J are TRBV5-4 and TRBJ2-7; TRBD2 is a possible D gene (6 bases). CDR1 and CDR2 (germline): SGHNT, YYREEE (reference sequence). V was cut by 3 bases and J by 2 bases, with 12 bases left in between. The CDR3 is 14 residues long. In DNA form, the CDR3 reads TGTGCCAGCAGCTCCCGGGAGCTCCCCTACGAGCAGTACTTC. Protein: CASSSRELPYEQYF.

The gene calls are TRBV7-9 and TRBJ2-7; maybe TRBD2 (6 bases). The CDR3 is 15 residues long. V was trimmed by 5 bases and J by 0 bases, leaving 14 bases between them. Germline V gene lookup returns CDR1 SEHNR and CDR2 FQNEAQ (reference sequence). The CDR3, as DNA: TGTGCCAGCAGCGTTACGGGACTCTTCTCCTACGAGCAGTACTTC. This gives the protein CASSVTGLFSYEQYF.

This clone occurred a few times. The chain uses TRBV6-5 and TRBJ2-1, with TRBD2 matching 12 bases. Looked up from germline, CDR1 is MNHEY and CDR2 is SVGAGI. The CDR3 has 14 residues. J was trimmed by 3 bases and V by 8 bases; bases with no gene match: 2. The CDR3 protein is CASGTSGYYNEQFF. The CDR3 nucleotides are TGTGCCAGCGGGACTAGCGGGTACTACAATGAGCAGTTCTTC.

The chain uses TRBV18 and TRBJ1-1; a weak D match, TRBD1 (5 bases). CDR1 and CDR2 from the germline V gene are KGHSH and LQKENI. V was clipped by 3 bases and J by 3 bases, with 14 bases between them. This CDR3 is built from 15 residues. For the CDR3, the DNA is TGTGCCAGCTCACCCTTCTTTGGGGGGGACACTGAAGCTTTCTTT. Amino acid sequence: CASSPFFGGDTEAFF.

The genes are TRBV28 and TRBJ1-6; D is perhaps TRBD1 (6 bases). This CDR3 region has 17 residues. With 5 bases removed from V and 10 bases from J, the gap between germline ends came to 24 bases. The V gene's germline CDR1 is MDHEN and CDR2 SYDVKM. The CDR3 bases are TGTGCCAGCAGTGTGGCCAGGGGCGAAAGTTTACGATCACCCCTCCACTTT. Its protein product is CASSVARGESLRSPLHF.

This chain connects TRBV30 to TRBJ2-7; the match to TRBD2 covers 11 bases. Germline V gene lookup returns CDR1 GTSNPN and CDR2 SVGIG (reference sequence). The CDR3 has 17 amino acids. J was trimmed by 3 bases and V by 0 bases; bases with no gene match: 10. The CDR3 region has the DNA TGTGCCTGGAGTGTACGTTCTAGCGGGAGGCTTCGCTACGAGCAGTACTTC. Protein product: CAWSVRSSGRLRYEQYF.

V and J are TRBV10-1 and TRBJ1-2, with unresolved D. V lost 6 bases and J 3 bases, leaving 11 bases between the germline ends. This CDR3 contains 13 residues. CDR1 is WNHNN, CDR2 SYGVQD, per germline (reference sequence). CDR3 coding DNA: TGCGCCAGCAGCGCTGGGAGGTACTATGGCTACACCTTC. Translated, it gives CASSAGRYYGYTF.

This chain joins TRBV29-1 and TRBJ2-3, with D hard to call. Germline values: CDR1 SQVTM, CDR2 ANQGSEA. There are 14 residues in the CDR3. The V and J ends lost 3 bases and 4 bases respectively, with 14 bases between them. CDR3: CSVDGQTSSDTQYF. CDR3 nucleotide sequence: TGCAGCGTTGATGGGCAAACCTCGTCAGATACGCAGTATTTT.

This chain joins TRBV4-1 and TRBJ2-7; 7 nucleotides line up with TRBD2. The length of the CDR3 is 15 residues. Germline CDR1 is MGHRA and CDR2 is YSYEKL. V was clipped by 2 bases and J by 4 bases; unmatched bases: 8. The CDR3 protein is CASSQTPRESYEQYF. The CDR3 coding sequence is TGCGCCAGCAGCCAAACTCCGCGGGAGTCGTACGAGCAGTACTTC.

The table lists this clone with a few counts. DNA for the CDR3: TGTGCCAGCAGTGGACAGGGGGTAGACACCATATATTTT. It codes for CASSGQGVDTIYF. V is TRBV7-9 and J is TRBJ1-3; 10 bases align to TRBD1. The germline V gene has CDR1 SEHNR and CDR2 FQNEAQ (reference sequence). This CDR3 comprises 13 residues. The ends lost 6 bases at V and 8 bases at J; junction bases unmatched: 4.

A note on this clone: The sample contains more than one DNA sequence encoding this CDR3. The V and J genes are TRBV4-1 and TRBJ2-7; TRBD1 matches 7 bases. The V and J ends lost 1 base and 2 bases, in that order; junction bases with no gene match: 2. The CDR3 length is 14 residues. Germline V gives CDR1 MGHRA, CDR2 YSYEKL. The CDR3 DNA sequence: TGCGCCAGCAGCCAAGGGCAGGGGGCCTACGAGCAGTACTTC. Residues: CASSQGQGAYEQYF.